This T cell receptor (beta chain) emerged from a study of monozygotic twins with inflammatory bowel disease. Study-wide findings and caveats: TCRbeta diversity (inverse Simpson) was lower in IBD patients than in healthy co-twins.

Germline CDR1 and CDR2: WNHNN and SYGVQD (reference sequence). The CDR3 contains 13 residues. TCRdb re-called the 5' RACE reads and gives one entry per CDR3 protein, without DNA. The listing contains around 47,000 distinct CDR3 sequences. Regarding this clonotype: Its target is not known.

Sequencing was done on a sample of blood. The clonotype comes from a human donor with ulcerative colitis or Crohn's disease, or a healthy co-twin of an affected twin (not recorded which). The rearrangement joins TRBV10-1 to TRBJ2-1; TCRdb outputs TRBD2, but without DNA this stays unchecked. CDR3 amino acids: CASSASGRDEQFF.